The sequence of this T cell receptor (beta chain) was determined in a study of blood T cell repertoires in COVID-19. Methods used by the authors: Amplifying reference gene primers gave estimates of nucleated cell counts. Sequencing used immunoSEQ multiplex PCR; TCRdb keeps in-frame clones, though not all of them. That table supplies the V and J calls and clone size; D and trimming were determined from the DNA. Among some 270,000 clones listed, roughly 84% were seen once. Germline V CDR1 and CDR2: MDHEN, SYDVKM. Between the trimmed V and J ends, which lost 7 bases and 5 bases, there was a span of 30 bases. The CDR3 sequence is 18 residues long.

The receptor's source is a person aged 65-85 years with COVID-19, enrolled during active disease. Input material: peripheral blood. The rearrangement uses TRBV28 and TRBJ2-7; a weak D match, TRBD2 (6 bases). The CDR3 loop is CASTSRRDPTLAAHEQYF. CDR3 nucleotides: TGTGCCAGCACGTCCCGGCGGGACCCTACGCTCGCGGCTCACGAGCAGTACTTC.